This record looks at one T cell receptor beta chain sequence and its context. This sample stems from a study of blood T cell repertoires in COVID-19. Study at large: Samples taken during acute and convalescent COVID-19 were collected in the United States, Italy and Spain. From T cells, B-cell-depleted T cells, or PBMCs came the material, which was cDNA or gDNA.

Authors' methods: The assay estimated nucleated cells by amplifying reference gene primers. Measured with immunoSEQ multiplex PCR; TCRdb has only the in-frame clones, and not every one. D and trimming come from the DNA, and the V and J calls and clone size come from that table. The top ten hold around 7.2% of the sample, which has under 350,000 clones, about 82% seen once. Looked up from germline, CDR1 is LGHDT and CDR2 is YNNKEL (reference sequence). V lost 0 bases and J lost 4, with 16 bases in between. This CDR3 contains 17 residues. This TCR was sampled from a human donor in a cohort sampled during active COVID-19. The rearrangement uses TRBV3-1 (or the pseudogene TRBV3-2) and TRBJ1-3; TRBD1 might be the D (6 bases). Sample: peripheral blood. CDR3 nucleotides: TGTGCCAGCAGCCAAGATAAGGTACAGGGAACAGGAAACACCATATATTTT. Amino acids: CASSQDKVQGTGNTIYF.